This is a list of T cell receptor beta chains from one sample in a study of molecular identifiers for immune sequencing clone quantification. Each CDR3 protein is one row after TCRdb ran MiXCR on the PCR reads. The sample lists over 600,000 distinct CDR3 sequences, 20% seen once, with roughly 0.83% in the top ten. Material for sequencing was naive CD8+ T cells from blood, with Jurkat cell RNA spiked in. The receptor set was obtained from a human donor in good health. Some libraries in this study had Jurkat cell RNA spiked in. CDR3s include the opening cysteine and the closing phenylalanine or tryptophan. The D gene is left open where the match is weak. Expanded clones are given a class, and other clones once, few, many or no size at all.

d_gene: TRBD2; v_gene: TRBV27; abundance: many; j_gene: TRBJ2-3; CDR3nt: TGTGCCAGCAGTCCCGGGACTAGCGGGAGTATCAACACAGATACGCAGTATTTT; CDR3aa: CASSPGTSGSINTDTQYF
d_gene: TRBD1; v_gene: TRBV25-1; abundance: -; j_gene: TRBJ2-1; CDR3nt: TGTGCCAGCAGTGGCCGGGACAGTCTCCATGAGCAGTTCTTC; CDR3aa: CASSGRDSLHEQFF
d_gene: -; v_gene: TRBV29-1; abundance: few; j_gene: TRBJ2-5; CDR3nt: TGCAGCGTTGATGGCGTCGGGCCGGTGGGAGAGACCCAGTACTTC; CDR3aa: CSVDGVGPVGETQYF
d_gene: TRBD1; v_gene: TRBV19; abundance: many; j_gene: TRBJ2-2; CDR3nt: TGTGCCAGTAGTGGAGGGACAGGGTTATACACCGGGGAGCTGTTTTTT; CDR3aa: CASSGGTGLYTGELFF
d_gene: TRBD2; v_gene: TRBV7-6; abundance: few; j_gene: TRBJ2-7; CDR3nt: TGTGCCAGCAGCCCCGCCGGGACTAGCGGGACCTACGAGCAGTACTTC; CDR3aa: CASSPAGTSGTYEQYF
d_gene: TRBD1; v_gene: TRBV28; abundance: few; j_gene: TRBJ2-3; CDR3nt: TGTGCCAGCAGTGCGCCAGGACAGGGGGCCTTGGTATTTGATACGCAGTATTTT; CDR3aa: CASSAPGQGALVFDTQYF
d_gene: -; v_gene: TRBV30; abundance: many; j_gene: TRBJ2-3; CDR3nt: TGTGCCTGGAGTGATGTGGGAGGCACAGATACGCAGTATTTT; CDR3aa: CAWSDVGGTDTQYF
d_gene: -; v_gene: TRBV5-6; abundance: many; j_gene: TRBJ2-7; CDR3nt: TGTGCCAGCAGCCACCTGGGGGGCGTTGAGGGCTACGAGCAGTACTTC; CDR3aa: CASSHLGGVEGYEQYF
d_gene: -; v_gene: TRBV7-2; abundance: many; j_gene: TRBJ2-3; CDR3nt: TGTGCCAGCAGCTCTGAAGGCCAGCACAGACGCACAGATACGCAGTATTTT; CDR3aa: CASSSEGQHRRTDTQYF
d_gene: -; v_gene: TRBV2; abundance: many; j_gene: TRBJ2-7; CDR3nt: TGTGCCAGCAGTGACTCCCCCCGGAACTACGAGCAGTACTTC; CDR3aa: CASSDSPRNYEQYF
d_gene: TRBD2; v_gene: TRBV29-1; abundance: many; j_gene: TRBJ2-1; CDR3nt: TGCAGCGTTGTCGTGGGAGGGTACAATGAGCAGTTCTTC; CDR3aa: CSVVVGGYNEQFF
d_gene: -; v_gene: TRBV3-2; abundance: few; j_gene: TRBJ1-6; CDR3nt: TGTGCCAGCAGCCAAGAAACGGATCACAATTCACCCCTCCACTTT; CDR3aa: CASSQETDHNSPLHF
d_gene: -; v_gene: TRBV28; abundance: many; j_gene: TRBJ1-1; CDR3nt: TGTGCCAGCAGCTCACCGAGACTGGACAGAACTAACACTGAAGCTTTCTTT; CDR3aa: CASSSPRLDRTNTEAFF
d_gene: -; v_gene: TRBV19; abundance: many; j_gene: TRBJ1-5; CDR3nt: TGTGCCAGTAGTATAGGCCGTTATAGCAATCAGCCCCAGCATTTT; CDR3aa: CASSIGRYSNQPQHF
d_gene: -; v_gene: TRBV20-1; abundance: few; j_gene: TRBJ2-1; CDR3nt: TGCAGTGCTAGAGCGCAGGGATTCTCCTACAATGAGCAGTTCTTC; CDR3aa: CSARAQGFSYNEQFF
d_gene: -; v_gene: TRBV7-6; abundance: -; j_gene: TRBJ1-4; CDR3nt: TGTGCCAGCAGCGCCCTCCCGGGACACGGGGAGGGGGAAAAACTGTTTTTT; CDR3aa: CASSALPGHGEGEKLFF
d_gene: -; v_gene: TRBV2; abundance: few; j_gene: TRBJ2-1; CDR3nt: TGTGCCAGCAGTGTCGACAGAGGGGGTTACAATGAGCAGTTCTTC; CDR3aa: CASSVDRGGYNEQFF
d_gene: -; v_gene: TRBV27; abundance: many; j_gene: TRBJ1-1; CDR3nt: TGTGCCAGCAGTTTAAACGTGGCAGGAGGGAACACTGAAGCTTTCTTT; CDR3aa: CASSLNVAGGNTEAFF
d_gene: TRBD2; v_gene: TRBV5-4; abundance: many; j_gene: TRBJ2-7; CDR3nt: TGTGCCAGCAGATTTAGCGGGGGATACGAGCAGTACTTC; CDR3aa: CASRFSGGYEQYF
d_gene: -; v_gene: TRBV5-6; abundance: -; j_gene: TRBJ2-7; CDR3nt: TGTGCCAGCAGCCGCGTTGAAGGCCCCTCCTACGAGCAGTACTTC; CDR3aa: CASSRVEGPSYEQYF
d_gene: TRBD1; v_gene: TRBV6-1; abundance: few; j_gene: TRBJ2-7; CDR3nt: TGCGCCAGCGGTAGGACAGGGCCCTACGAGCAGTACTTC; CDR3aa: CASGRTGPYEQYF
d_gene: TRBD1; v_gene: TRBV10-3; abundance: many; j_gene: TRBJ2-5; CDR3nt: TGTGCCATCAGTAAAGGGGGCCTAGAGACCCAGTACTTC; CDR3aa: CAISKGGLETQYF
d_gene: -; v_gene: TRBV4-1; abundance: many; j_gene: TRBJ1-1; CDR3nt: TGCGCCAGCAGCCAAGGATTCAAGGCCACTGAAGCTTTCTTT; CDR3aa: CASSQGFKATEAFF
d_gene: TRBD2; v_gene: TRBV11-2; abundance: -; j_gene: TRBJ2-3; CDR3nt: TGTGCCAGCATGGAGATAGGGGCGGGAGCTACAGATACGCAGTATTTT; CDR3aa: CASMEIGAGATDTQYF
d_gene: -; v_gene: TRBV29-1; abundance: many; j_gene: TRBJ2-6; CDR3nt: TGCAGCATTGGGGACTCTGGGGCCAACGTCCTGACTTTC; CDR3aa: CSIGDSGANVLTF
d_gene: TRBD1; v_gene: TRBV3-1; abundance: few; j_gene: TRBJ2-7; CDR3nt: TGTGCCAGCAGCCACTTGGGACAGGAAGGTTACGAGCAGTACTTC; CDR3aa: CASSHLGQEGYEQYF
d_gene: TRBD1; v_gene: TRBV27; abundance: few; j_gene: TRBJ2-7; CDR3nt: TGTGCCAGCAGTTCCAGACAGGGTCAGCAGTACTTC; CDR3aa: CASSSRQGQQYF
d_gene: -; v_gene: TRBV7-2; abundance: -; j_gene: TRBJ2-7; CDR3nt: TGTGCCAGCAGCTCGCACCGGGATTTTAACTACGAGCAGTACTTC; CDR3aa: CASSSHRDFNYEQYF
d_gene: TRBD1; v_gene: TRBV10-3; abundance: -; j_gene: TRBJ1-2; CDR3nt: TGTGCCATCAGTGATCTTGACAGGGAGGTCTATGGCTACACCTTC; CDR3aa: CAISDLDREVYGYTF
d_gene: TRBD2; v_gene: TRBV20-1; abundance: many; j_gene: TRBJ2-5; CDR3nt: TGCAGTGCCGAAAAGGGACTAGCGGGAGAGGGTTCGGAGACCCAGTACTTC; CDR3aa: CSAEKGLAGEGSETQYF
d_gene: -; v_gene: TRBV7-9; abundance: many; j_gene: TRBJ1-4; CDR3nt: TGTGCCAGCAGCTTTTACAGTAATGAAAAACTGTTTTTT; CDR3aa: CASSFYSNEKLFF
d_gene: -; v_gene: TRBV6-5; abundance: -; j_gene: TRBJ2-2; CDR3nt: TGTGCCAGCAGTGGACGGAGCACCGGGGAGCTGTTTTTT; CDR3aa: CASSGRSTGELFF
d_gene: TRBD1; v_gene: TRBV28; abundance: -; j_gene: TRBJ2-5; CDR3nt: TGTGCCAGCAGTGACAGGGTCTACGAGACCCAGTACTTC; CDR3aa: CASSDRVYETQYF
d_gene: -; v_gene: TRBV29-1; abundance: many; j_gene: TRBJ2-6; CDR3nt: TGCAGCGTTGAAGGGGCCAACGTCCTGACTTTC; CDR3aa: CSVEGANVLTF
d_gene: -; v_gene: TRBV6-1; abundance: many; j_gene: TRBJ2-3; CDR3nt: TGTGCCAGCAGTGAATCAGGAGTAACTAGCACAGATACGCAGTATTTT; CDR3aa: CASSESGVTSTDTQYF
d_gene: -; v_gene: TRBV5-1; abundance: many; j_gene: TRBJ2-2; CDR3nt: TGCGCCACCTCAGCCCAGGGGATCAACACCGGGGAGCTGTTTTTT; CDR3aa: CATSAQGINTGELFF
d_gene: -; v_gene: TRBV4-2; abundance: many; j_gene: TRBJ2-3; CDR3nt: TGTGCCAGCAGCCAGGGGACTCAAACAGGAGATACGCAGTATTTT; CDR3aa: CASSQGTQTGDTQYF
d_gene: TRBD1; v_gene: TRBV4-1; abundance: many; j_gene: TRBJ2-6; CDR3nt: TGCGCCAGCAGATCGCGGGGGACAGGGCCCAACGTCCTGACTTTC; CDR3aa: CASRSRGTGPNVLTF
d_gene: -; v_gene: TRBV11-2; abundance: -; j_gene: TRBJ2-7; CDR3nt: TGTGCCAGCAGCTTGGGGTCGGGGGACCCCTACGAGCAGTGCTTC; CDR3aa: CASSLGSGDPYEQCF
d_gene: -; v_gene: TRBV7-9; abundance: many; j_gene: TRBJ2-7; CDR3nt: TGTGCCAGCAGCTCCGTTCAGAGCGAGGGATACGAGCAGTACTTC; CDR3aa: CASSSVQSEGYEQYF
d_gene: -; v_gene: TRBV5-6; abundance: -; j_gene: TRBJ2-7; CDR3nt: TGTGCCAGCAGCTTAATCCGGGGGGCCGACGAGCAGTACTTC; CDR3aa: CASSLIRGADEQYF
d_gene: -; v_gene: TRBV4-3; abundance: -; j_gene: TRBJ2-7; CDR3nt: TGCGCCGGCAGCCAAGATCACGGGGGCAGCTACGAGCAGTACTTC; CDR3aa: CAGSQDHGGSYEQYF
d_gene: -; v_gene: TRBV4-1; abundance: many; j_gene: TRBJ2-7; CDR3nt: TGCGCCAGCAGCCAAGGGACAGTGTACGAGCAGTACTTC; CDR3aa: CASSQGTVYEQYF
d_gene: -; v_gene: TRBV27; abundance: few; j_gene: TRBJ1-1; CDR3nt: TGTGCCAGCCAAGGGGTGGGAGGGGAAGCTTTCTTT; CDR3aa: CASQGVGGEAFF